This TCR beta chain was sequenced for a study of blood T cell repertoires in COVID-19. Study-level information: The samples span acute and convalescent COVID-19 from the United States, Italy and Spain.

The assay was immunoSEQ multiplex PCR, and TCRdb's table has in-frame clones only and misses some. In the table there are about 240,000 clones, approximately 90% of which are singletons. There are 12 residues in the CDR3. Trimming at V came to 7 bases and at J to 4 bases, leaving 4 bases not matched to a gene. CDR1 SQVTM and CDR2 ANQGSEA come from the germline V gene. The source of this sequence is a man in his fifties or sixties who had recovered from COVID-19. The sample was peripheral blood. The chain recombines TRBV29-1 with TRBJ2-1; TRBD1 aligns across 7 bases. CDR3 in amino acids: CSAGQQYNEQFF. CDR3 bases: TGCAGCGCGGGACAGCAATACAATGAGCAGTTCTTC.